The TCR beta chain under discussion was sequenced for a study of cytomegalovirus exposure and HLA in healthy donors (dated by TCRdb to the late 2010s). The study in broad terms: The 666 repertoires of the first cohort and the 120 validation repertoires were produced on the same platform, according to a later analysis. The study aimed to test whether signatures of past pathogen exposure could be identified by cataloging public T cell receptors. A separate validation cohort of over 95 different subjects was used in addition to the roughly 700-subject first cohort. To predict cytomegalovirus infection status, the study combined high-throughput TCR immunosequencing, statistical association of individual TCRs with disease status, and machine learning.

The donors were included in the validation cohort of some 120 subjects, a group kept apart from the approximately 700-subject first cohort. V loses 3 bases, J loses 1 base, and the germline ends lie 18 bases apart. The germline V gene (reference sequence) provides CDR1 GTSNPN and CDR2 SVGIG. Spanning cysteine to phenylalanine, the CDR3 consists of 16 amino acids. Only CDR3 DNA is held: 48 bases, read in frame from base 1. Libraries were made using the immunoSEQ multiplex PCR assay. The study's own analysis went as follows. A statistical classification framework was built to diagnose cytomegalovirus status from the catalog of TCR beta chain sequences. TCRdb limited this immuneACCESS table to in-frame rearrangements with V and J called. A share of clones is missing; checked studies link under half to unresolved V genes, and the rest is unexplained. The DNA was the basis for D and trimming; V, J and clone size are from that table. This sample holds 150,000 or so clones; about 87% were observed only once. The top ten clonotypes cover 1.4% of the sample.

Regarding this clone: Its cognate antigen has yet to be identified. No quality values exist for individual bases; no much larger clone is one base distant.

Overall results and qualifications from the work: The study gave a list of 150 to 200 TCR beta chains associated with cytomegalovirus. Of the cluster scores, roughly 95% were above 0 in a later analysis, which found that TCRs clustered in the first cohort also tended to co-occur in the 95 to 150 validation repertoires. Cytomegalovirus status was reported to be diagnosed by the classifier with high specificity and sensitivity in both the original and validation cohorts. A few of the identified cytomegalovirus-associated TCR beta chains were confirmed in vitro to be specific for cytomegalovirus antigens. According to the authors, the approach could potentially be generalized to other disease states and immunological phenotypes. All 120 repertoires were used to score co-occurrence in the validation cohort in a later analysis, because that analysis had no HLA typing for the cohort. While some public TCRs were present in many individuals, most TCR sequences turned up only very rarely across donors.

The sample was PBMCs. The sequence joins TRBV30 to TRBJ1-1, with no D gene named confidently. This TCR came from a woman aged 25-40 years in good health and CMV-seronegative. The CDR3 protein: CAWSVNAKTRNTEAFF. In nucleotide form, the sequence is TGTGCCTGGAGCGTAAACGCTAAAACTAGGAACACTGAAGCTTTCTTT. Reference TRBV30 and TRBJ1-1 genes cover what lies past the CDR3, so the full variable domain is SQTIHQWPATLVQPVGSPLSLECTVEGTSNPNLYWYRQAAGRGLQLLFYSVGIGQISSEVPQNLSASRPQDRQFILSSKKLLLSDSGFYLCAWSVNAKTRNTEAFFGQGTRLTVV.